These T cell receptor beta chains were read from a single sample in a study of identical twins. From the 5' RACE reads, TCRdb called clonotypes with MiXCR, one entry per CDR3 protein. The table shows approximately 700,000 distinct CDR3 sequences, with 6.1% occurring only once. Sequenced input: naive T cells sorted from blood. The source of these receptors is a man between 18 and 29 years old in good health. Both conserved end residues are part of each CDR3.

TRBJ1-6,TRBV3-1,CASSQLGQASSPLHF
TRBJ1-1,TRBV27,CASSWEAWGTEAFF
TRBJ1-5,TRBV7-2,CASSLGGTGNQPQHF
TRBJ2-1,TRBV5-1,CASSLERFSGRSSYNEQFF
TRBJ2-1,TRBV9,CASSVGGHNEGGYNEQFF
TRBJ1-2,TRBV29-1,CSVEDARSYGYTF
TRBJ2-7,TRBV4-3,CASSQGLAGAGEQYF
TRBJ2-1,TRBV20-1,CSASRLAPNEQFF
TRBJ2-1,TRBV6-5,CASSYSKTPQFF
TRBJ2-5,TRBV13,CASSFPRGGQETQYF
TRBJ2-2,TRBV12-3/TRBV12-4,CASSSGIVTGELFF
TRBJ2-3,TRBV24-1,CATSERGWLTDTQYF
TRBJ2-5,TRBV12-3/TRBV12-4,CASSARQETQYF
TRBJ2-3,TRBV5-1,CASSSRRGDTQYF
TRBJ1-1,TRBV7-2,CASSRDGGHAFF
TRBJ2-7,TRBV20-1,CSARDIGGGYEQYF
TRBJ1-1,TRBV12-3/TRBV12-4,CASSGFGANTEAFF
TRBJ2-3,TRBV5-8,CASIQWGDRSFTDTQYF
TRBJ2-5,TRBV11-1,CASSSAYRRETQYF
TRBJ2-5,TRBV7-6,CASSLRATSGSGETQYF
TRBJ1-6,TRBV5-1,CASSLDSSSYNSPLHF
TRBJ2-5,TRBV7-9,CASSTWGLAEKETQYF
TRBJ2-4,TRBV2,CASSAPGQGLKNVQYF
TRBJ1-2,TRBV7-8,CASSLEWSLTGNYGYTF
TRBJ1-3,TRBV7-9,CASSSTQGPGNTIYF
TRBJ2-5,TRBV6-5,CASSYAGETAKYF
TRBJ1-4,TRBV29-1,CSVGGEKLFF
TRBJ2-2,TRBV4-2,CASIMDRNTGELFF
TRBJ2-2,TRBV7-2,CASSRQAGELFF
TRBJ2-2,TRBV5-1,CASSTLAGANTGELFF
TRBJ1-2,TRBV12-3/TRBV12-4,CASSSGRLSHYGYTF
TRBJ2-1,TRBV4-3,CASSQEGSGSYEQFF
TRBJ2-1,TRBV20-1,CSARAPPGQRYNEQFF
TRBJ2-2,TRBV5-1,CASNWDLANTGELFF
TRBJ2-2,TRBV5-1,CASSLELGNTGELFF
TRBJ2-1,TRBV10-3,CAISEYTASGRGSEQFF
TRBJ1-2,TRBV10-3,CAIRGTAAYGYTF
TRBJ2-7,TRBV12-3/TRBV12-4,CASRWTALGEQYF
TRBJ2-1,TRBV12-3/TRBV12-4,CASSAGTSGSVTYNEQFF
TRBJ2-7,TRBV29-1,CSVERGTKYEQYF
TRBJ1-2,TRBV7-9,CASLARTGPYDGYTF
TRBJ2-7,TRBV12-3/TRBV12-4,CASTPDGTLYEQYF
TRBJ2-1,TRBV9,CASNSGGATYNEQFF
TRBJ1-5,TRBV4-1,CASSQEGRQPQHF
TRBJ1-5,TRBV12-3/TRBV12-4,CASSLRAGDQPQHF